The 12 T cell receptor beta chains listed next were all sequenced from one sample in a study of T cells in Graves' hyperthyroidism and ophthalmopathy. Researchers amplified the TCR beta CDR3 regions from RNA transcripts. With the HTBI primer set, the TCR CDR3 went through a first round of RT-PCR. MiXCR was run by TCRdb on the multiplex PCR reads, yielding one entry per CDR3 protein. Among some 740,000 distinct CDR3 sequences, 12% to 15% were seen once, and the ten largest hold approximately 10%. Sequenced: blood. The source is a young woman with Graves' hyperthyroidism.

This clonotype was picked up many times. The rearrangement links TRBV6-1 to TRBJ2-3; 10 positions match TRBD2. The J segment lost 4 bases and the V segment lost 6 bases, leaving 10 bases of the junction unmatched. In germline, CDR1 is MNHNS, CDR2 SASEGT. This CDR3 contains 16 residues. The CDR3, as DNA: TGTGCCAGCAGGGACCTAGCGGGAGACGGTTCAGATACGCAGTATTTT. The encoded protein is CASRDLAGDGSDTQYF.

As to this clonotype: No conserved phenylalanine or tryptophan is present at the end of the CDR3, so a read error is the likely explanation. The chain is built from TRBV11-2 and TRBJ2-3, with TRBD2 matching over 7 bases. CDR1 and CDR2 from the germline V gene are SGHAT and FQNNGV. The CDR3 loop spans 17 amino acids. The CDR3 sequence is CASSQEYLAEGTDTQYI. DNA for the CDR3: TGCGCCAGCAGCCAAGAGTACCTAGCGGAGGGGACAGATACGCAGTATATT.

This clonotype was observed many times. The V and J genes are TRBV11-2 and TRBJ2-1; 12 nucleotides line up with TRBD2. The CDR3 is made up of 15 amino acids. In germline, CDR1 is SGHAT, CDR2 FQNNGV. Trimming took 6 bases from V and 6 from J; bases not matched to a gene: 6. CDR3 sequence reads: CASRRLAGGGNEQFF. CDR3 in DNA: TGTGCCAGCAGGCGGCTAGCGGGGGGGGGCAATGAGCAGTTCTTC.

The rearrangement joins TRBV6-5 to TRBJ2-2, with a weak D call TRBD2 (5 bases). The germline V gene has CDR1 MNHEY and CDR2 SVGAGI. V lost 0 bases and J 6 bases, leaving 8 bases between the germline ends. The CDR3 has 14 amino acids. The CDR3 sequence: CASSYSRVAGELFF. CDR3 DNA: TGTGCCAGCAGTTACTCGAGGGTAGCCGGGGAGCTGTTTTTT.

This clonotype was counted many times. CDR3 nucleotide sequence: TGCGCCAGCAGCCAAGGGACAGCCGGCTACACCTTC. Protein sequence: CASSQGTAGYTF. The V and J genes are TRBV4-1 and TRBJ1-2, with D possibly matching TRBD1 (6 bases). CDR1 and CDR2 (germline): MGHRA, YSYEKL. V was clipped by 1 base and J by 8 bases, with 8 bases between them. The CDR3 runs 12 residues.

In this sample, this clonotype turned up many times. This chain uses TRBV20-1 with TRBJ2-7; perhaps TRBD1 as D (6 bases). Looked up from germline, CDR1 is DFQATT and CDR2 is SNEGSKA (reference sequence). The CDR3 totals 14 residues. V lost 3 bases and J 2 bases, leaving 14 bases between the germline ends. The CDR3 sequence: CSASAPGVAYEQYF. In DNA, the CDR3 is TGCAGTGCTAGTGCTCCAGGGGTCGCCTACGAGCAGTACTTC.

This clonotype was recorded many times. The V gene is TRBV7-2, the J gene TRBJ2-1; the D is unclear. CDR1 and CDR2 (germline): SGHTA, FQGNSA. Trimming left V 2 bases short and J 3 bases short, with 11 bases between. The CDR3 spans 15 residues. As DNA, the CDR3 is TGTGCCAGCAGCTTATCCGGGTCGATCTACAATGAGCAGTTCTTC. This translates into CASSLSGSIYNEQFF.

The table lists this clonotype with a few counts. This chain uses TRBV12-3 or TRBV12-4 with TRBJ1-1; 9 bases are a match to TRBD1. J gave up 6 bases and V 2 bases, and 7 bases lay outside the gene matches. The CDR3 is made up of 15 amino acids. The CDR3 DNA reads TGTGCCAGCAGTTTATCGGGGACAGGGCGGGCTGAAGCTTTCTTT. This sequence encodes CASSLSGTGRAEAFF.

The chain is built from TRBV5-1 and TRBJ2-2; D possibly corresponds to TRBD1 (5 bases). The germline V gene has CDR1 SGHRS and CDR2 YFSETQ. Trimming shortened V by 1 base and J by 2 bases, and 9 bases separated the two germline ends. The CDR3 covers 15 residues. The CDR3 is CASSLTGLNTGELFF. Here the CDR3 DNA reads TGCGCCAGCAGCTTGACAGGTCTTAACACCGGGGAGCTGTTTTTT.

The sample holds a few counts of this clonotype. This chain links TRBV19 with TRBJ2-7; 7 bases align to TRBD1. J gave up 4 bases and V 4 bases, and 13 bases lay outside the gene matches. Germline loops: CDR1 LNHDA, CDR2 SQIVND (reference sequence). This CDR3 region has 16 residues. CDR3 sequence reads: CASSNVRGPRRYEQYF. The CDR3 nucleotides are TGTGCCAGTAGTAATGTGAGGGGGCCGCGACGGTACGAGCAGTACTTC. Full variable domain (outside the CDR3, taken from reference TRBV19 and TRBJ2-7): DGGITQSPKYLFRKEGQNVTLSCEQNLNHDAMYWYRQDPGQGLRLIYYSQIVNDFQKGDIAEGYSVSREKKESFPLTVTSAQKNPTAFYLCASSNVRGPRRYEQYFGPGTRLTVT.

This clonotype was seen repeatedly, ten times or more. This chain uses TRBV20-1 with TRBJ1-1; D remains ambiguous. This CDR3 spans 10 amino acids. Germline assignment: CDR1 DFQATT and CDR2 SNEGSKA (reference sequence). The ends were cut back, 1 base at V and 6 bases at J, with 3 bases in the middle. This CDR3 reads CSARAAEAFF. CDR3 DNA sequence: TGCAGTGCTAGAGCCGCTGAAGCTTTCTTT.

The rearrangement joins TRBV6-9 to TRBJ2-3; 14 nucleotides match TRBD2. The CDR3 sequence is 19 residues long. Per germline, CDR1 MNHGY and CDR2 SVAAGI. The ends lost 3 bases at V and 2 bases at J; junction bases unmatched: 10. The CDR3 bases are TGTGCCAGCAGTTACGGAGGGACTAGCGGGAGAGAGGCCACAGATACGCAGTATTTT. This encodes CASSYGGTSGREATDTQYF.